Listed below are T cell receptor beta chains from one sample, sequenced in a study of graft-versus-host responses after intestinal transplantation. For these TCRs, the target antigens are not known. The protocol was immunoSEQ multiplex PCR, while the TCRdb copy is restricted to in-frame clones and leaves out a portion. Of roughly 81,000 clones in the sample, roughly 85% were seen once. The sequencing used unstimulated CD4+ T cells sorted from spleen or lymph node cells, collected before intestinal transplant. These TCRs come from a human donor who received an intestinal transplant. CDR3s include the opening cysteine and the closing phenylalanine or tryptophan.

j_gene,v_gene,CDR3aa
TRBJ2-7,TRBV18,CASSLAGNSYEQYF
TRBJ1-2,TRBV2,CASRRDSNYGYTF
TRBJ2-3,TRBV5-4,CASSRGGRGPLTDTQYF
TRBJ1-6,TRBV6-5,CASSYADSPLHF
TRBJ2-7,TRBV28,CASSSATGSYEQYF
TRBJ2-3,TRBV19,CASTRTIASTDTQYF
TRBJ2-3,TRBV23-1,CASSQLIVQPSTDTQYF
TRBJ2-7,TRBV11-3,CASSLGGSYEQYF
TRBJ1-3,TRBV6-5,CASSLEGSSGNTIYF
TRBJ1-3,TRBV19,CATITGTGNTIYF
TRBJ1-3,TRBV6-1,CASSVYGQHSGNTIYF
TRBJ2-1,TRBV13,CASSLGLTSGYNEQFF
TRBJ2-5,TRBV7-6,CASSLARTGQGETQYF
TRBJ2-3,TRBV2,CASRETGFTDTQYF
TRBJ2-3,TRBV5-1,CASNDMTGSLTDTQYF
TRBJ2-7,TRBV5-1,CASSLGGGANYEQYF
TRBJ2-7,TRBV7-9,CASSLGEGLSYEQYF
TRBJ2-7,TRBV10-3,CAIMVDPGGIQYF
TRBJ2-7,TRBV5-1,CASSRTDSYEQYF
TRBJ1-2,TRBV6-5,CASSYSRDSYGYTF
TRBJ2-3,TRBV6-1,CASSGWRQGSEYF
TRBJ2-3,TRBV10-3,CASQTGGQDTQYF
TRBJ2-3,TRBV5-1,CASSLAGTSGVTDTQYF
TRBJ2-2,TRBV6-6,CASSYAGAGELFF
TRBJ2-7,TRBV28,CASSPGLRGPYEQYF
TRBJ2-5,TRBV18,CASFTTGQETQYF
TRBJ1-6,TRBV6-5,CASSYSRGGGSPLHF
TRBJ2-3,TRBV10-3,CAISGDDTQYF
TRBJ2-7,TRBV11-2,CASSPRSLAGYEQYF
TRBJ1-6,TRBV7-2,CASSLTGSGNSPLHF
TRBJ2-7,TRBV28,CASSQLTGSEQYF
TRBJ1-2,TRBV7-9,CASSLDFYGYTF
TRBJ2-7,TRBV19,CASSLLGTGNNEQYF
TRBJ2-1,TRBV7-9,CASSLVQGAGHNEQFF
TRBJ2-2,TRBV2,CASSSDSIANTGELFF
TRBJ1-2,TRBV28,CASSTGQPDYTF
TRBJ2-1,TRBV6-4,CASSGLAGEVNEQFF
TRBJ1-1,TRBV14,CASSQGQWATEAFF
TRBJ2-1,TRBV2,CASRKVPMSGGQFF
TRBJ2-3,TRBV9,CASSVPAGGPDTQYF
TRBJ2-3,TRBV11-2,CASSRTSGGSDTQYF
TRBJ2-5,TRBV2,CASSPRGKETQYF
TRBJ2-2,TRBV5-6,CASTPPSGVNTGELFF
TRBJ1-1,TRBV28,CASFRDSEAFF
TRBJ2-2,TRBV18,CASSPLTGANTGELFF